Listed here is a single TCR beta chain. Its antigen specificity is not known. Base qualities are not at hand, and no much larger clone is one base apart. As encoded in the germline V gene (reference sequence), CDR1 is MNHNY while CDR2 is SVGAGI. The CDR3 sequence holds 15 residues, the cysteine and phenylalanine included. The entry retains the CDR3 DNA only, 45 bases that are in frame from base 1. The junction shows trimming of 7 bases on V and 2 bases on J, and the gene matches do not reach 5 bases of it. Participants were included only if at least one PBMC sample before ART initiation and at least two post-ART samples were available. Treatment was received in the United States of America by all participants with HIV. Before DNA extraction, cryopreserved samples of about 0.95-10 million PBMC were thawed and washed. At the time of the earliest PBMC sample, participants with HIV were aged between about 23 and 54 years. PBMC samples were contributed by each participant from 1-4 timepoints before ART initiation and 2-8 timepoints after ART initiation, with a median of 7 samples. For every participant, serial HIV viral load, CD4+ T-cell count, ART history and demographic data were obtained. Using a Qiagen kit on a QIAcube, genomic DNA was extracted from unsorted PBMC, with samples processed in batches of 12.

The sample comes from a study of long-term antiretroviral therapy in people with HIV (dated 2022 in TCRdb). Broadly, across the study: Collection of the earliest samples took place about a decade ahead of the 2015 WHO recommendation for immediate ART, at a time when ART was typically delayed until CD4 counts fell. Among the roughly 30 participants with HIV, ten to eleven were female. No cross-contamination during QIAcube processing turned up in test extractions that ran a monoclonal T-cell line alongside 25 to 35 polyclonal samples. The cohort contributed under 200 cryopreserved PBMC samples from about 31 adults with confirmed HIV infection, collected serially over a mean of about six years (range 1-12). A retrospective serial study tested whether ART initiation and durable HIV suppression were associated with changes in peripheral blood TRB repertoire composition and diversity.

What the study reported, not specific to this receptor: Since PBMC availability was limited, sequencing covered only the TCR beta chain, with no alpha chain pairing. Because pre-ART samples had limited cell numbers, profiling was done on unsorted PBMC rather than on sorted CD4+ and CD8+ T cells. Compared with controls, HIV repertoires had narrower CDR3 length ranges, and the network structure pointed to an antigen-experienced repertoire that shifted only slightly toward naive after ART. The repertoire was dominated across all time points by expanded TRB clones identified before ART initiation, although this dominance was seen to fluctuate and to decrease in many PLHIV after ART. The samples were dated from the mid-2000s to the late 2010s, and the ART regimens that were used may be less effective than current ART regimens. No data were available on ART adherence, viral resistance or therapy changes, limiting inferences about post-ART repertoire changes. A significant increase in TRB diversity was found to be associated with ART initiation, although TRB diversity was observed to remain significantly below that of transplant donor controls even after long-term ART.

The immunoSEQ hsTCRB v3.0 assay was used at survey level resolution to sequence the TRB variable region. The targeted TRB sequencing depth was roughly 40,000-50,000 T-cell genomes per sample. TRB libraries were pooled and sequenced on an Illumina MiSeq using a v3 150-cycle kit. In the original analysis: Repertoire analysis ran in R within a reproducible Nextflow workflow covering QC, data transformation and analysis. LymphoSeq2, an R package for AIRR-Seq data exploration, was used to implement custom analyses. After excluding a handful of samples that yielded fewer than 5000 total TRB sequences, roughly 190 HIV repertoires remained for analysis. Among the 180 to 200 HIV repertoires that were kept, roughly 58 were collected before ART initiation and over 120 were collected after ART initiation. Repertoires were downsampled to 5000 TRB nucleotide sequences, with summary statistics averaged over 100 downsampling iterations. TRB sequences were retained for analysis only if CDR3 regions of at least seven amino acids were present. A Shannon entropy-derived clonality score and the Gini coefficient were used to measure diversity. Repertoire networks linked the top 5000 CDR3 amino acid sequences whenever two sequences differed by an edit distance of one. GLIPH2 predicted antigen specificity groups and MHC restriction for TRB CDR3 amino acid sequences. To flag known CMV, EBV, HIV or tissue antigen associations, CDR3 amino acid sequences were matched against VDJdb and McPAS-TCR. Pre-ART, post-ART and control groups were compared with Wilcoxon signed-rank tests and Holm-Bonferroni correction. Not all clones reach the TCRdb copy of this immuneACCESS table, which keeps in-frame sequences only. Checked studies attribute under half of the gap to unresolved V genes and leave the rest unexplained. From that table come the V and J calls and clone size; the DNA was used to work out D and trimming. The sample table holds tens of thousands of clones, of which 85% to 90% were seen once. The top ten clonotypes cover less than 8.5% of the sample.

This sequence originates from a man aged 50 to 59 with HIV. Rearrangement joined TRBV6-6 to TRBJ2-2; 9 middle bases align to TRBD2. Here the sequenced sample was unsorted PBMCs, taken 3.2 years before starting antiretroviral therapy. CDR3 sequence: CASTSSGDNTGELFF. The DNA is TGTGCCAGCACCTCTAGCGGGGACAACACCGGGGAGCTGTTTTTT.